The clone carrying this T cell receptor beta chain came up once. Its specificity is not known. This sample stems from a study of shared clonotypes between healthy human individuals. Background on the study: Contributing individuals were two females and a few males aged 18 to 49. Whole-study results and caveats: Clonotypes not shared had lower generation probabilities than those common to all four donors.

It was 150 to 250 ng DNA, about 30,000 T cell genomes, that sorted-subset replicate PCRs used. Here immunoSEQ multiplex PCR was the method, and the copy in TCRdb shows in-frame clones only, minus some. The sample lists about 2 million clones, approximately 94% occurring once. The naive CD8 population came from CD45RO-negative cells selected for CCR7, without terminally differentiated effector memory CD45RA+ cells. Every one of the donors was a Caucasian adult that lived in Nashville, Tennessee. The CDR3 has 15 residues. Germline V gene lookup returns CDR1 KGHSY and CDR2 FQNENV. With 0 bases removed from V and 1 base from J, the gap between germline ends came to 9 bases.

The TCR comes from a young man in good health. The sample comprised naive CD8+ T cells sorted from blood. This chain links TRBV16 with TRBJ1-2; D is undetermined. CDR3 loop: CASSQSGHDNYGYTF. For the CDR3, the DNA is TGTGCCAGCAGCCAATCAGGGCACGATAACTATGGCTACACCTTC. The whole variable domain, remainder taken from reference TRBV16 and TRBJ1-2, is GEEVAQTPKHLVRGEGQKAKLYCAPIKGHSYVFWYQQVLKNEFKFLISFQNENVFDETGMPKERFSAKCLPNSPCSLEIQATKLEDSAVYFCASSQSGHDNYGYTFGSGTRLTVV.